This TCR beta chain was observed in a study of blood T cell repertoires in COVID-19. Germline V CDR1 and CDR2: MNHEY, SMNVEV (reference sequence). The V segment lost 6 bases and the J segment 2 bases; nucleotides outside the gene matches: 10. The CDR3 length is 16 residues. Sequenced by immunoSEQ multiplex PCR; TCRdb stores in-frame clones only, minus some. The sample yields 250,000 to 300,000 clones, 70% to 90% seen once. This clonotype was sampled from a woman aged 50 to 60 who had been exposed to COVID-19. The chain has TRBV27 and TRBJ2-1; 7 bases are shared with TRBD1. Sequenced sample: PBMCs or T cells enriched from blood (not recorded which). This CDR3 is CASRLRGQGTYNEQFF. As DNA, the CDR3 is TGTGCCAGCAGGTTAAGGGGGCAGGGGACCTACAATGAGCAGTTCTTC.